These T cell receptor beta chains were read from a single sample in a study of T cell responses to AZD1222 COVID-19 vaccine. Only in-frame clones appear in the TCRdb table, and some are missing; sequencing was by immunoSEQ multiplex PCR. The sample yields more than 150,000 clones, around 92% seen once. This specimen consisted of peripheral blood, obtained 28 days after the second AZD1222 dose. These receptors were obtained from an adult who received the AZD1222 COVID-19 vaccine. The conserved cysteine and the conserved F or W are not part of the CDR3 here.

TRBJ2-3	TRBV12-5	ASASWTSGYTDTQY
TRBJ1-1	TRBV6-5	ASSYPHNTGVTEAF
TRBJ1-5	TRBV19	ASSISSLGDQPQH
TRBJ1-4	TRBV7-9	ASSPGHGGQINEKLF
TRBJ1-3	TRBV5-1	ASSPNGGTGNTIY
TRBJ2-7	TRBV7-6	ASSLGNRGRTYEQY
TRBJ1-2	TRBV6-6	ASRPPDRGAGGYT
TRBJ1-2	TRBV6-5	ASYSSGQNYGYT
TRBJ2-3	TRBV5-6	ASSRTDTQY
TRBJ2-5	TRBV11-2	ASRRGRGASLQETQY
TRBJ2-1	TRBV7-3	ASSPREGPKYNEQF
TRBJ2-7	TRBV19	ASSRTPLGYEQY
TRBJ1-1	TRBV9	ASSAWDRGGGTEAF
TRBJ1-1	TRBV3-1/TRBV3-2	ASSGRDTGTEAF
TRBJ2-7	TRBV7-3	ASSLGAVEQY
TRBJ1-5	TRBV7-9	ASSLGTGWDQPQH
TRBJ2-3	TRBV19	ASSIDLEDTQY
TRBJ2-3	TRBV30	AWDLVALRDTQY
TRBJ1-2	TRBV10-3	AISEGQGSYGYT
TRBJ2-7	TRBV18	ASSPTSGSSYEQY
TRBJ1-1	TRBV5-1	ASSLDDIEAF
TRBJ2-5	TRBV28	ATTGGQPVQETQY
TRBJ2-1	TRBV14	ASSPVTPMSEQF
TRBJ1-1	TRBV9	ASSPLTGGVSTEAF
TRBJ2-2	TRBV11-1	ASSLIQNTGELF
TRBJ1-6	TRBV10-3	AISDGGTDNNSPLH
TRBJ1-5	TRBV19	ASSTRASSNQPQH
TRBJ2-1	TRBV27	ASSLGGGNNEQF
TRBJ2-7	TRBV5-1	ASSYPTSGTYEQY
TRBJ1-1	TRBV3-1/TRBV3-2	ASSQDPGRDGSEAF
TRBJ1-1	TRBV4-1	ASSQEGYAANTEAF
TRBJ1-1	TRBV27	ASSLAGTLSEAF
TRBJ2-3	TRBV7-3	ASSSEPTGRTDTQY
TRBJ2-2	TRBV7-9	ASSSLAGGQNTGELF
TRBJ1-1	TRBV14	ASSPFGREAF
TRBJ2-3	TRBV6-2/TRBV6-3	ASSYPPPTLAQPTDTQY
TRBJ2-2	TRBV5-1	ASKVDRVNTGELF
TRBJ1-4	TRBV28	ASRPTGVYNEKLF
TRBJ2-3	TRBV19	ASSILETDTQY
TRBJ1-2	TRBV4-2	ASSQAGTLLGYT
TRBJ2-7	TRBV28	ASRGSGQGYGYEQY
TRBJ2-3	TRBV4-3	ASSQASGDPDTQY
TRBJ2-1	TRBV28	ASRVRLAGVLNEQF
TRBJ1-1	TRBV6-5	ASSGNTEAF
TRBJ2-2	TRBV7-8	ASSPSAVQRDTGELF
TRBJ1-5	TRBV7-8	ASSREQAADQPQH
TRBJ1-1	TRBV5-1	ASSLFEGGTEAF
TRBJ2-7	TRBV15	ATSRGRISESETYEQY
TRBJ2-7	TRBV7-6	ASSLSGQSYEQY
TRBJ2-7	TRBV15	ATRGSSYEQY
TRBJ2-7	TRBV21-1	ASSKGDESYEQY
TRBJ1-6	TRBV6-6	ASSPSLEGSPLH
TRBJ1-4	TRBV6-1	ASSDSGGSREKLF
TRBJ1-2	TRBV28	ASSPRQGNYGYT
TRBJ1-1	TRBV11-2	ASSLDLRGAF
TRBJ1-6	TRBV11-2	ASSLVPGGVYPYNSPLH